This TCR beta chain derives from a study of CD8 T cells in ankylosing spondylitis. Details on this clonotype: Its specificity is not known.

This CDR3 has 14 amino acids. V shed 0 bases, J shed 11 bases, and the junction held 6 bases outside the gene matches. Germline V gives CDR1 LNHNV, CDR2 YYDKDF (reference sequence). Generation of TCR beta libraries employed quantitative 5'-RACE incorporating molecular barcodes. TCRdb fed the 5' RACE reads into MiXCR, producing one record per CDR3 protein. Of approximately 300,000 distinct CDR3 sequences in the sample, about 20% were seen once. Study outcomes and limitations: Within peripheral blood, clones linked to disease were CD8+ and relatively rare. A number of the motif variants had already been described in reactive arthritis synovial fluid and blood. Disease-linked clones reportedly concentrated significantly in matched ankylosing spondylitis synovial fluid.

The specimen was blood, either unsorted or a sorted T cell fraction (not recorded which). The chain carries TRBV15 and TRBJ2-2; TRBD2 aligns across 7 bases. This receptor was identified in a female donor with ankylosing spondylitis or in good health (not recorded which). The CDR3 region is CATSRDRAGAELFF. The CDR3, as DNA: TGTGCCACCAGCAGAGATCGGGCGGGAGCCGAGCTGTTTTTT.